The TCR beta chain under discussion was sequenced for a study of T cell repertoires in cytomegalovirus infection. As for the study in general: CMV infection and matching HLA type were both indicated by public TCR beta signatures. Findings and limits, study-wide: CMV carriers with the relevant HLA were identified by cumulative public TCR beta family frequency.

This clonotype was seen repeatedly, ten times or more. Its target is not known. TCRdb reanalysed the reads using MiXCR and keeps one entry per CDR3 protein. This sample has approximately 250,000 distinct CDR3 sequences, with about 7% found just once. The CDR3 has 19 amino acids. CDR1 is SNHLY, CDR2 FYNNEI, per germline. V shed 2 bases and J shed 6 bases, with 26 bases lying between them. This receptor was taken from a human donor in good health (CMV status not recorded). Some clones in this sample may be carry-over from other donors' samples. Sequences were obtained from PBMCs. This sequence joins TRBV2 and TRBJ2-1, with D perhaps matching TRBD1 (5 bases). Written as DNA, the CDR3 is TGTGCCAGCAGTGAATTGGGCAGGGTTGGGATATGGAACGGCAATGAGCAGTTCTTC. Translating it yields CASSELGRVGIWNGNEQFF.